This TCR beta chain stems from a study of T cells in localized non-small cell lung cancer. Study-level points and caveats: Greater blood T cell density accompanied longer overall survival.

Using immunoSEQ multiplex PCR, the repertoire was profiled, and TCRdb retains in-frame clones only, with some absent. The repertoire holds under 40,000 clones, with 85% to 95% as singletons. To note about this clone: Its matching antigen is unknown.

The length of the CDR3 is 15 residues. The germline CDR1 and CDR2 sequences are MNHEY and SMNVEV (reference sequence). V lost 6 bases to trimming and J lost 5 bases, with 16 bases between them. The clonotype originates from a female donor older than 55 with stage I lung adenocarcinoma. The specimen comprised peripheral blood, sampled before any cancer treatment. The chain links TRBV27 to TRBJ1-4; D not certain. CDR3 sequence (DNA): TGTGCCAGCAGGGACTTGACGGACTACAATGAAAAACTGTTTTTT. It encodes CASRDLTDYNEKLFF.